Listed below are T cell receptor beta chains from one sample, sequenced in a study of T cell repertoires in cytomegalovirus infection. TCRdb re-called the reads with MiXCR, one entry per CDR3 protein. The data show over 450,000 distinct CDR3 sequences, about 11% seen once. Sequenced material: PBMCs. These TCRs come from a human donor in good health (CMV status not recorded). Some clones in this sample may be carry-over from other donors' samples. CDR3s include the opening cysteine and the closing phenylalanine or tryptophan. Fields, in order: V gene, J gene, D gene, clone size, CDR3 protein, CDR3 DNA. The D gene is left open where the match is weak. Size is stated for part of the rows, as once, few or many counts, or as a class when the clone is expanded.

V gene: TRBV7-2
J gene: TRBJ2-5
D gene: NA
clone size: many
CDR3 protein: CASKGAIETQYF
CDR3 DNA: TGTGCCAGCAAAGGAGCAATTGAGACCCAGTACTTC

V gene: TRBV12-3/TRBV12-4
J gene: TRBJ2-7
D gene: NA
clone size: many
CDR3 protein: CASSLGPRGVSYEQYF
CDR3 DNA: TGTGCCAGCAGTTTGGGCCCCAGGGGGGTCTCCTACGAGCAGTACTTC

V gene: TRBV30
J gene: TRBJ1-2
D gene: TRBD1
clone size: few
CDR3 protein: CAWSGGQGLYTF
CDR3 DNA: TGTGCCTGGAGCGGCGGACAGGGCCTATACACCTTC

V gene: TRBV20-1
J gene: TRBJ2-2
D gene: TRBD2
clone size: few
CDR3 protein: CSAPQGGSRELFF
CDR3 DNA: TGCAGTGCTCCCCAGGGAGGGAGTAGGGAGCTGTTTTTT

V gene: TRBV29-1
J gene: TRBJ2-2
D gene: NA
clone size: few
CDR3 protein: CSVEERKGTGELFF
CDR3 DNA: TGCAGCGTTGAAGAGAGGAAGGGCACCGGGGAGCTGTTTTTT

V gene: TRBV11-1
J gene: TRBJ1-5
D gene: TRBD1
clone size: NA
CDR3 protein: CASSLGQGGHSNQPQHF
CDR3 DNA: TGTGCCAGCAGCTTAGGACAGGGGGGACATAGCAATCAGCCCCAGCATTTT

V gene: TRBV9
J gene: TRBJ2-2
D gene: TRBD1
clone size: few
CDR3 protein: CASRGDSVTGELFF
CDR3 DNA: TGTGCCAGCAGGGGGGACAGCGTTACCGGGGAGCTGTTTTTT

V gene: TRBV7-9
J gene: TRBJ1-4
D gene: NA
clone size: few
CDR3 protein: CASSPPLEKLFF
CDR3 DNA: TGTGCCAGCAGCCCCCCTCTTGAAAAACTGTTTTTT

V gene: TRBV15
J gene: TRBJ2-5
D gene: TRBD2
clone size: NA
CDR3 protein: CATSELAGLQYF
CDR3 DNA: TGTGCCACCAGCGAACTAGCGGGGCTGCAGTACTTC

V gene: TRBV7-9
J gene: TRBJ2-3
D gene: TRBD1
clone size: many
CDR3 protein: CASSFVTGVADTQYF
CDR3 DNA: TGTGCCAGCAGCTTCGTGACAGGGGTCGCAGATACGCAGTATTTT

V gene: TRBV13
J gene: TRBJ2-7
D gene: NA
clone size: NA
CDR3 protein: CASTLRGTYEQYF
CDR3 DNA: TGTGCCAGCACCCTGAGGGGGACGTACGAGCAGTACTTC

V gene: TRBV28
J gene: TRBJ2-7
D gene: NA
clone size: NA
CDR3 protein: CASRSDRAEQYF
CDR3 DNA: TGTGCCAGCAGATCGGACAGAGCCGAGCAGTACTTC

V gene: TRBV6-1
J gene: TRBJ2-1
D gene: TRBD2
clone size: many
CDR3 protein: CASSDNQSGGEQFF
CDR3 DNA: TGTGCCAGCAGTGATAACCAATCGGGGGGTGAGCAGTTCTTC

V gene: TRBV29-1
J gene: TRBJ1-2
D gene: NA
clone size: many
CDR3 protein: CSVATGTEYGYTF
CDR3 DNA: TGCAGCGTTGCAACCGGGACGGAATATGGCTACACCTTC

V gene: TRBV2
J gene: TRBJ2-7
D gene: NA
clone size: NA
CDR3 protein: CASSFQLDQYF
CDR3 DNA: TGTGCCAGCAGCTTTCAACTAGATCAGTACTTC

V gene: TRBV28
J gene: TRBJ2-1
D gene: TRBD2
clone size: many
CDR3 protein: CASSGLVTTSSYNEQFF
CDR3 DNA: TGTGCCAGCAGTGGACTAGTTACGACGAGCTCCTACAATGAGCAGTTCTTC

V gene: TRBV27
J gene: TRBJ1-1
D gene: TRBD1
clone size: few
CDR3 protein: CASSLRRQGADAEAFF
CDR3 DNA: TGTGCCAGCAGTTTACGGAGACAGGGTGCGGACGCTGAAGCTTTCTTT

V gene: TRBV7-9
J gene: TRBJ2-3
D gene: NA
clone size: many
CDR3 protein: CASSPTDGTLGNTQYF
CDR3 DNA: TGTGCCAGCAGCCCAACCGACGGGACTCTAGGGAATACGCAGTATTTT

V gene: TRBV28
J gene: TRBJ1-2
D gene: NA
clone size: few
CDR3 protein: CASSFWGVNYGYTF
CDR3 DNA: TGTGCCAGCAGTTTCTGGGGGGTTAACTATGGCTACACCTTC

V gene: TRBV29-1
J gene: TRBJ1-2
D gene: TRBD1
clone size: NA
CDR3 protein: CSVEDRGYGTDFAYGYTF
CDR3 DNA: TGCAGCGTTGAAGATAGGGGGTACGGGACAGATTTCGCCTATGGCTACACCTTC

V gene: TRBV6-5
J gene: TRBJ1-5
D gene: TRBD1
clone size: NA
CDR3 protein: CASSDNRGLNQPQHF
CDR3 DNA: TGTGCCAGCAGCGATAACAGGGGGCTCAATCAGCCCCAGCATTTT

V gene: TRBV6-5
J gene: TRBJ2-3
D gene: TRBD2
clone size: few
CDR3 protein: CASSYWAGGLDTQYF
CDR3 DNA: TGTGCCAGCAGTTACTGGGCGGGAGGGTTAGATACGCAGTATTTT

V gene: TRBV7-2
J gene: TRBJ2-1
D gene: TRBD2
clone size: many
CDR3 protein: CASSVGTSGSSSEQFF
CDR3 DNA: TGTGCCAGCAGCGTGGGGACTAGCGGGAGTTCCAGTGAGCAGTTCTTC

V gene: TRBV9
J gene: TRBJ2-5
D gene: NA
clone size: NA
CDR3 protein: CASSAQGDRETQYF
CDR3 DNA: TGTGCCAGCAGCGCCCAGGGAGACCGAGAGACCCAGTACTTC

V gene: TRBV20-1
J gene: TRBJ1-2
D gene: NA
clone size: many
CDR3 protein: CSATTNYGYTF
CDR3 DNA: TGCAGTGCGACAACTAACTATGGCTACACCTTC

V gene: TRBV5-4
J gene: TRBJ1-2
D gene: NA
clone size: once
CDR3 protein: CASSLPGGGYGYTF
CDR3 DNA: TGTGCCAGCAGCTTACCTGGGGGGGGATATGGCTACACCTTC

V gene: TRBV5-4
J gene: TRBJ2-3
D gene: TRBD1
clone size: few
CDR3 protein: CASSVGQGAPDTQYF
CDR3 DNA: TGTGCCAGCAGCGTGGGACAGGGGGCCCCAGATACGCAGTATTTT

V gene: TRBV7-9
J gene: TRBJ1-2
D gene: NA
clone size: many
CDR3 protein: CASSQGDDGYTF
CDR3 DNA: TGTGCCAGCAGCCAAGGGGACGATGGCTACACCTTC

V gene: TRBV27
J gene: TRBJ1-6
D gene: TRBD1
clone size: NA
CDR3 protein: CASSADRGPGNSPLHF
CDR3 DNA: TGTGCCAGCAGTGCGGACAGGGGGCCGGGGAATTCACCCCTCCACTTT

V gene: TRBV19
J gene: TRBJ1-1
D gene: NA
clone size: many
CDR3 protein: CASSIRNTEAFF
CDR3 DNA: TGTGCCAGCAGTATCAGGAACACTGAAGCTTTCTTT

V gene: TRBV6-5
J gene: TRBJ1-5
D gene: NA
clone size: many
CDR3 protein: CASSYSGGSNQPQHF
CDR3 DNA: TGTGCCAGCAGTTACTCGGGGGGATCCAATCAGCCCCAGCATTTT

V gene: TRBV27
J gene: TRBJ1-6
D gene: NA
clone size: NA
CDR3 protein: CASSRGVGRSYNSPLHF
CDR3 DNA: TGTGCCAGCAGCCGTGGTGTGGGAAGGTCCTATAATTCACCCCTCCACTTT

V gene: TRBV30
J gene: TRBJ2-2
D gene: NA
clone size: NA
CDR3 protein: CAWSVGRGIGELFF
CDR3 DNA: TGTGCCTGGAGTGTCGGCCGTGGGATCGGGGAGCTGTTTTTT

V gene: TRBV7-8
J gene: TRBJ2-7
D gene: NA
clone size: NA
CDR3 protein: CASSLDTGGEQYF
CDR3 DNA: TGTGCCAGCAGCTTAGATACAGGCGGGGAGCAGTACTTC

V gene: TRBV4-1
J gene: TRBJ2-1
D gene: TRBD2
clone size: many
CDR3 protein: CASSQDKLAGGYEQFF
CDR3 DNA: TGCGCCAGCAGCCAAGATAAGCTAGCGGGAGGGTATGAGCAGTTCTTC

V gene: TRBV24-1
J gene: TRBJ2-7
D gene: NA
clone size: NA
CDR3 protein: CATSATGTLYEQYF
CDR3 DNA: TGTGCCACCAGTGCGACGGGTACTCTCTACGAGCAGTACTTC

V gene: TRBV20-1
J gene: TRBJ1-4
D gene: NA
clone size: NA
CDR3 protein: CSARHGTREKLFF
CDR3 DNA: TGCAGTGCTAGACATGGAACCCGTGAAAAACTGTTTTTT

V gene: TRBV14
J gene: TRBJ2-3
D gene: NA
clone size: NA
CDR3 protein: CASSHPRLARTDTQYF
CDR3 DNA: TGTGCCAGCAGCCACCCCCGTCTAGCGCGGACAGATACGCAGTATTTT

V gene: TRBV11-1
J gene: TRBJ1-1
D gene: NA
clone size: many
CDR3 protein: CASSSGRGGPEAFF
CDR3 DNA: TGTGCCAGCAGCTCCGGGCGGGGTGGGCCTGAAGCTTTCTTT

V gene: TRBV14
J gene: TRBJ1-2
D gene: NA
clone size: NA
CDR3 protein: CASSQALTGLYGYTF
CDR3 DNA: TGTGCCAGCAGCCAAGCCTTGACAGGTCTCTATGGCTACACCTTC

V gene: TRBV7-8
J gene: TRBJ2-5
D gene: TRBD1
clone size: many
CDR3 protein: CASSEPGTGQETQYF
CDR3 DNA: TGTGCCAGCAGCGAACCCGGGACAGGGCAAGAGACCCAGTACTTC

V gene: TRBV7-8
J gene: TRBJ2-5
D gene: TRBD2
clone size: many
CDR3 protein: CASSPMAAGVKETQYF
CDR3 DNA: TGTGCCAGCAGCCCCATGGCAGCGGGGGTGAAAGAGACCCAGTACTTC

V gene: TRBV13
J gene: TRBJ1-1
D gene: NA
clone size: NA
CDR3 protein: CARSGETEAFF
CDR3 DNA: TGTGCCAGATCGGGTGAAACTGAAGCTTTCTTT

V gene: TRBV7-6
J gene: TRBJ2-5
D gene: NA
clone size: many
CDR3 protein: CASSPTSRGETQYF
CDR3 DNA: TGTGCCAGCAGCCCCACTAGCAGGGGGGAGACCCAGTACTTC

V gene: TRBV7-3
J gene: TRBJ2-7
D gene: NA
clone size: many
CDR3 protein: CASSLHWGPYEQYF
CDR3 DNA: TGTGCCAGCAGCCTGCACTGGGGGCCCTACGAGCAGTACTTC

V gene: TRBV19
J gene: TRBJ1-1
D gene: NA
clone size: few
CDR3 protein: CASSIRMAGRTEAFF
CDR3 DNA: TGTGCCAGTAGTATCAGAATGGCAGGGAGGACTGAAGCTTTCTTT